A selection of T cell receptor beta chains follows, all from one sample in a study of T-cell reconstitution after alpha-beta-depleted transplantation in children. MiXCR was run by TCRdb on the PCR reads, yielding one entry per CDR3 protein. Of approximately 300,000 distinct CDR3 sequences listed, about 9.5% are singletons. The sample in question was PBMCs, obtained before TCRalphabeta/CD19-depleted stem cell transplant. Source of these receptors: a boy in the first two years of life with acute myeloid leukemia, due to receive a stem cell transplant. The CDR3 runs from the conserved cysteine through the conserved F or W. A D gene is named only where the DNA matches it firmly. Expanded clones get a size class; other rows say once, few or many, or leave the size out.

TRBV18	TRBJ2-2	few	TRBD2	CASSPLTSGGNTGELFF	TGTGCCAGCTCACCTCTGACTAGCGGAGGGAACACCGGGGAGCTGTTTTTT
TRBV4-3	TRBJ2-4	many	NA	CASSQDRGVGNIQYF	TGCGCCAGCAGCCAAGATAGAGGTGTGGGAAACATTCAGTACTTC
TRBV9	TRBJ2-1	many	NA	CASSGGSSYNEQFF	TGTGCCAGCAGCGGCGGCAGTTCCTACAATGAGCAGTTCTTC
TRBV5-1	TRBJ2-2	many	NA	CASSSDRLTGELFF	TGCGCCAGCAGCTCGGACAGACTCACCGGGGAGCTGTTTTTT
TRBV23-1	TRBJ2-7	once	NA	CASSQTTGRPSYEQYF	TGCGCCAGCAGTCAAACTACAGGGCGACCGTCCTACGAGCAGTACTTC
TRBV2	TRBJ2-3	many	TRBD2	CASSEAGAGDTDTQYF	TGTGCCAGCAGTGAAGCGGGAGCGGGGGACACAGATACGCAGTATTTT
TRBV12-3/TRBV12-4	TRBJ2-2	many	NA	CASLGTTNTGELFF	TGTGCCAGCTTAGGGACCACGAACACCGGGGAGCTGTTTTTT
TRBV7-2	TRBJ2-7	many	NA	CASSTFASYEQYF	TGTGCCAGCAGCACCTTTGCGTCCTACGAGCAGTACTTC
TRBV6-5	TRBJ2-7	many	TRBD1	CASSYLQGMAAEQYF	TGTGCCAGCAGTTACTTACAGGGGATGGCGGCCGAGCAGTACTTC
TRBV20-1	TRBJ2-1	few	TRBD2	CSARDPGTSGSHRIYGSYNEQFF	TGCAGTGCTAGAGATCCAGGGACTAGCGGGAGTCATAGAATATATGGCTCCTACAATGAGCAGTTCTTC
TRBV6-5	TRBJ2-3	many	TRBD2	CASSYSWSGRDTQYF	TGTGCCAGCAGTTACTCCTGGAGCGGGAGGGATACGCAGTATTTT
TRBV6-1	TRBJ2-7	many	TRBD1	CASSGTGSYEQYF	TGTGCCAGCAGCGGGACAGGGTCCTACGAGCAGTACTTC
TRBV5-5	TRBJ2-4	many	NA	CASSKPRGLNIQYF	TGTGCCAGCAGTAAGCCGAGGGGGTTGAACATTCAGTACTTC
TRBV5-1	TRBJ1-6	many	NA	CASSLRGGHNSPLHF	TGCGCCAGCAGCTTGAGGGGGGGGCATAATTCACCCCTCCACTTT
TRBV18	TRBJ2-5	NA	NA	CASSRGAQETQYF	TGTGCCAGCTCTCGGGGGGCCCAAGAGACCCAGTACTTC
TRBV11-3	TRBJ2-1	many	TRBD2	CASSLGSGGSYNEQFF	TGTGCCAGCAGCTTAGGATCGGGGGGTTCCTACAATGAGCAGTTCTTC
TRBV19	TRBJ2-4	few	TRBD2	CASSIAGENIQYF	TGTGCCAGTTCCATAGCGGGGGAAAACATTCAGTACTTC
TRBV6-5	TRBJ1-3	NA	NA	CASRRGPDSGNTIYF	TGTGCCAGCCGCCGCGGGCCCGACTCTGGAAACACCATATATTTT
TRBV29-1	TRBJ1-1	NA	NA	CSTGDIGNTEAFF	TGCAGCACGGGGGACATTGGGAACACTGAAGCTTTCTTT
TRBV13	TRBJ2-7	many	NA	CASSLVAGGNEQYF	TGTGCCAGCAGCTTAGTTGCAGGGGGGAACGAGCAGTACTTC
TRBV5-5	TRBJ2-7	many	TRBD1	CASGGQGGYEQYF	TGTGCCAGCGGTGGACAGGGGGGATACGAGCAGTACTTC
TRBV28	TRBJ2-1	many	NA	CASKSLKGGPYNEQFF	TGTGCCAGCAAAAGTTTGAAGGGTGGCCCCTACAATGAGCAGTTCTTC
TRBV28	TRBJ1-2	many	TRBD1	CASSLGGQGYTF	TGTGCCAGCAGTTTAGGGGGACAGGGCTACACCTTC
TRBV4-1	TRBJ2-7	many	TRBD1	CASSQDPDRVYEQYF	TGCGCCAGCAGCCAAGACCCTGACAGGGTCTACGAGCAGTACTTC
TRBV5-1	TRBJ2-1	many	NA	CASSLAEGGEQFF	TGCGCCAGCAGCTTGGCCGAGGGGGGCGAGCAGTTCTTC
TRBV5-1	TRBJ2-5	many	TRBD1	CASSHVRPGGETQYF	TGCGCCAGCAGCCATGTTAGACCAGGGGGAGAGACCCAGTACTTC
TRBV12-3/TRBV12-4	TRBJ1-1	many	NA	CASSLRQTGRSEAFF	TGTGCCAGCAGTTTACGACAAACAGGGAGGTCAGAAGCTTTCTTT
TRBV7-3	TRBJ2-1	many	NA	CASSLSNLDNEQFF	TGTGCCAGCAGCTTAAGTAACCTAGACAATGAGCAGTTCTTC